The clone carrying this TCR beta chain was seen at least ten times. A single record per CDR3 protein comes from TCRdb applying MiXCR to the RACE reads. The data show about 110,000 distinct CDR3 sequences, roughly a tenth seen once. Time point in this sample: patch test 2, 6 weeks after DPC sensitization. The treatment here: therapeutic diphenylcyclopropenone sensitization with weekly scalp DPC. Extraction yielded total RNA from whole blood (unfractionated). The data were taken from a study of human T cells and chemical hapten exposure. From germline, CDR1 is SNHLY and CDR2 FYNNEI. V was cut by 5 bases and J by 6 bases, with 6 bases left in between. The CDR3 is 11 residues long.

This chain joins TRBV2 and TRBJ2-3; D call uncertain. This TCR derives from a middle-aged woman with alopecia areata. Some clones in this sample may be carry-over from other donors' samples. The sample in question was whole blood, obtained in connection with sensitization to the hapten diphenylcyclopropenone (DPC). CDR3 residues: CASSSVDTQYF. The CDR3, as DNA: TGTGCCAGCAGTTCGGTTGATACGCAGTATTTT. Supplemented by reference TRBV2 and TRBJ2-3, the full variable domain reads EPEVTQTPSHQVTQMGQEVILRCVPISNHLYFYWYRQILGQKVEFLVSFYNNEISEKSEIFDDQFSVERPDGSNFTLKIRSTKLEDSAMYFCASSSVDTQYFGPGTRLTVL.